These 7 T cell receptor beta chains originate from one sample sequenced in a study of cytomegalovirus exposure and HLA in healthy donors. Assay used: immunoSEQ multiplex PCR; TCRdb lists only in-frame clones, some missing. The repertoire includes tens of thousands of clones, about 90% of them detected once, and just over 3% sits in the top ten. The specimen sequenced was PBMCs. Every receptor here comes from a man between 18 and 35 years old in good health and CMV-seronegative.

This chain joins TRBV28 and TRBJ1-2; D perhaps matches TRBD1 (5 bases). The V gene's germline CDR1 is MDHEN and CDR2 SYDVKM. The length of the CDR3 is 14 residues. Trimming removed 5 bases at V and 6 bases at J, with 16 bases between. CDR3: CASSDHSRTNGYTF. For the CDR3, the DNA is TGTGCCAGCAGTGATCATTCGAGGACAAATGGCTACACCTTC.

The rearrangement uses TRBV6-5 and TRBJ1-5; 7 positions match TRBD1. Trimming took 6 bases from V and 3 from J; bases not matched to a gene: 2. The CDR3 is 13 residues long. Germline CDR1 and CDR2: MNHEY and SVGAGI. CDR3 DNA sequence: TGTGCCAGCAGGACAGGGAACAATCAGCCCCAGCATTTT. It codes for CASRTGNNQPQHF.

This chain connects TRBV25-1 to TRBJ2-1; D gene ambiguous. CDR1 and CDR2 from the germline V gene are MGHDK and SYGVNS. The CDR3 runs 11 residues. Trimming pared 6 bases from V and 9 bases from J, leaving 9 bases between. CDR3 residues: CASSLGFEQFF. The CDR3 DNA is TGTGCCAGCAGCCTAGGTTTTGAGCAGTTCTTC.

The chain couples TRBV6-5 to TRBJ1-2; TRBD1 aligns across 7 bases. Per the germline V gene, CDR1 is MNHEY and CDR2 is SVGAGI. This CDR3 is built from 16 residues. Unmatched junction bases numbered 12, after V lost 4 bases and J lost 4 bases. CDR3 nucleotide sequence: TGTGCCAGCAGTTCACCTGGGACAGCCGATGTCTATGGCTACACCTTC. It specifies CASSSPGTADVYGYTF.

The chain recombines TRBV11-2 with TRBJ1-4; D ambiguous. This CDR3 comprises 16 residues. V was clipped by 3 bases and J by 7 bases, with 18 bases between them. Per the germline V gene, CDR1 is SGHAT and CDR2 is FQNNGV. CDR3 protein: CASSLDLLLGSEKLFF. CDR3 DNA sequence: TGTGCCAGCAGCTTGGACTTACTTCTGGGGAGTGAAAAACTGTTTTTT.

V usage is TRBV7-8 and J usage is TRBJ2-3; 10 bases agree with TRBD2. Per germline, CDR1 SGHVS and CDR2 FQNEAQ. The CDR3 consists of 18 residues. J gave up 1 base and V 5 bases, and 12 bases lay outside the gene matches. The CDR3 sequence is CASSHLSGRSQGTDTQYF. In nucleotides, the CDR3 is TGTGCCAGCAGCCATCTTAGCGGGAGGTCTCAAGGCACAGATACGCAGTATTTT. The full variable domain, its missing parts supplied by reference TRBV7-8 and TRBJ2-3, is GAGVSQSPRYKVAKRGQDVALRCDPISGHVSLFWYQQALGQGPEFLTYFQNEAQLDKSGLPSDRFFAERPEGSVSTLKIQRTQQEDSAVYLCASSHLSGRSQGTDTQYFGPGTRLTVL.

CDR3 sequence reads: CASSEYAGVGETQYF. The DNA of the CDR3 is TGTGCCAGCAGCGAGTACGCGGGAGTCGGAGAGACCCAGTACTTC. The chain has TRBV7-9 and TRBJ2-5; 7 bases map to TRBD2. After removal of 5 bases from V and 4 bases from J, the junction contained 10 bases not matched to a gene. This CDR3 is 15 amino acids long. From germline, CDR1 is SEHNR and CDR2 FQNEAQ (reference sequence).